This T cell receptor (beta chain) was profiled in a study of control samples from healthy donors and cancer patients. Measured with immunoSEQ multiplex PCR; TCRdb has only the in-frame clones, and not every one. The sample has roughly 59,000 clones, 80% to 95% seen once; the top ten hold 1.5% to 2%. V was trimmed by 11 bases and J by 4 bases, leaving 14 bases between them. Germline assignment: CDR1 LGHNT and CDR2 FRNRAP. This CDR3 region has 12 residues. Input material: PBMCs. This clonotype originated in a man in his forties or fifties with colorectal cancer. This chain uses TRBV12-5 with TRBJ2-5; D unresolved. The CDR3 loop reads CAEALRRETQYF. CDR3 nucleotides: TGTGCTGAGGCACTGCGGAGAGAGACCCAGTACTTC.